The entry that follows covers one T cell receptor (beta chain) sequence. Its antigen has not been determined. There are no base qualities to consult, and no much larger clone falls within one base. There are 14 amino acids in the CDR3, from cysteine to phenylalanine inclusive. Of all the DNA, just the CDR3 is kept, 42 bases in frame from base 1. The germline V gene sets CDR1 to MNHEY and CDR2 to SVGEGT. V and J are trimmed by 5 bases and 13 bases, and the gene matches miss 14 bases of the junction. This record belongs to a study of blood T cell repertoires in COVID-19 (dated by TCRdb to 2018 to 2021). About the full investigation: The collaborator samples originated in the United States, Italy and Spain and spanned the acute and convalescent phases of COVID-19. The prospective study material was composed of cDNA or gDNA derived from T cells, B-cell-depleted T cells, or PBMCs. The repertoires were released in a freely available public database meant as a resource for research on the immune response to SARS-CoV-2. The sample metadata nearly always contained a de-identified subject ID, COVID-19 status, age in years and sex. Subjects who had been exposed to COVID-19, were actively infected with it, or had recovered from it provided the deeply sampled blood TCRbeta repertoires that made up the dataset. Where HLA class I and class II types were available, the types were taken from metadata supplied by the sample provider, not from assay-based typing. Samples were obtained from the ongoing ImmuneRACE study (first 160 participants) and from 1,000 to 1,500 subjects provided by 6 global collaborators. Study-wide findings and limitations: How much clinical and demographic metadata was included differed by source and by participant, and the metadata was provided uncurated.

TCRbeta CDR3 regions were amplified from genomic DNA by means of the immunoSEQ Assay, a bias-controlled multiplex PCR. Per the authors' processing: Within the assay, amplification of reference gene primers was used to estimate how many nucleated cells each sample contained. To quantify the absolute abundance of each unique TCRbeta CDR3 rearrangement, sequence reads were collapsed and filtered. For each sample, productive Simpson clonality was calculated by taking the square root of Simpson's diversity index across productive rearrangements. The clones in this table, taken by TCRdb from immuneACCESS, are in-frame only. Not every clone is retained; where verified, under half of the shortfall comes from an unresolved V gene, and the cause of the rest is unknown. That table is the source of V, J and clone size, and D and trimming were worked out from the DNA. The sample contains a few hundred thousand clones, approximately 91% of them found a single time. The ten largest clones capture more than 0.85% of the sample.

Participants in the prospective study were enrolled through a virtual design, were aged roughly 18 to 100 years, and lived in 20 to 30 United States geographic areas. In the prospective study, participants were assigned to cohorts based on the clinical history participants reported in a screening survey and a study questionnaire. Exposed participants had been in contact, within 2 weeks of entering the study, with a person who had a PCR-confirmed or clinician-diagnosed case of COVID-19. Mobile phlebotomists in the prospective study collected whole blood, serum and a nasopharyngeal or oropharyngeal swab from every participant. Prospective study participants could optionally give additional blood draws and questionnaires over a roughly two-month period. Before DNA extraction, blood samples from the prospective study were shipped at room temperature or frozen.

Input material: PBMCs or T cells enriched from blood (not recorded which). The chain employs TRBV6-2 or TRBV6-3 and TRBJ2-1, and TRBD1 aligns with 7 junction nucleotides. The sequence came from a woman in her thirties or forties who had been exposed to COVID-19. The DNA is as follows: TGTGCCAGCAGTAGACCCCCGGGACAGCGTTACCAGTTCTTC. Translated, it reads CASSRPPGQRYQFF.